This T cell receptor (beta chain) was identified in a study of blood T cell repertoires in COVID-19. In the study overall: Samples came from the United States, Italy and Spain, spanning acute and convalescent COVID-19.

Produced via immunoSEQ multiplex PCR; TCRdb's table is partial and in-frame only. The sample records about 76,000 clones, approximately 78% being singletons. Germline assignment: CDR1 SGHVS and CDR2 FNYEAQ. This CDR3 has 16 residues. The junction had 2 bases not matched to a gene; V was cut back by 3 bases and J by 3 bases. Sequencing was carried out using peripheral blood. The TCR was taken from a human donor in a cohort sampled during active COVID-19. The chain employs TRBV7-6 and TRBJ2-1, with 13 bases matching TRBD2. The DNA of the CDR3 is TGTGCCAGCAGCTTTGGGACTAGCGGGATCTACAATGAGCAGTTCTTC. This codes for CASSFGTSGIYNEQFF.